This TCR beta chain comes out of a study of cytomegalovirus exposure and HLA in healthy donors. The PCR ran on 60 Vbeta and 13 Jbeta primers. The table came from immunoSEQ multiplex PCR; TCRdb's copy has only in-frame clones and leaves some out. The sample lists 200,000 or so clones; more than 75% were seen once. Everyone who donated was a healthy bone marrow donor. The V gene lost 3 bases and the J gene lost 6 bases, with 10 bases spanning the gap. CDR3 length: 12 amino acids. Looked up from germline, CDR1 is SGDLS and CDR2 is YYNGEE. In regard to this clone: Antigen unknown.

General study findings and limits: HLA alleles were associated with 15,000 to 20,000 TCR beta sequences in a later analysis at 0.05 false discovery rate. Several of the most significant clusters appeared linked to common viral pathogens, based on a later analysis.

The material sequenced was PBMCs. The receptor was derived from a male donor in good health and CMV-seronegative. The chain combines TRBV9 with TRBJ2-7; unclear D gene. The CDR3 coding sequence is TGTGCCAGCAGCGCCTTCAGTACCGAGCAGTACTTC. This gives the protein CASSAFSTEQYF.